The text below deals with one T cell receptor beta chain. Antigen specificity is unknown. TCRdb re-analysed the reads in MiXCR, keeping a single row per CDR3 protein. The table records about 490,000 distinct CDR3 sequences, 26% of them present only once. The CDR3 runs 14 residues. Germline CDR1 is SGHRS and CDR2 is YFSETQ. V was shortened by 5 bases and J by 6 bases, with 16 bases between the two germline ends. The data were taken from a study of T cell repertoires in cytomegalovirus infection. Across the whole study: Public TCR beta signatures marked donors with CMV infection and the matching HLA. General study findings and limits: The cumulative frequency of public TCR beta families distinguished individuals who carried CMV together with the relevant HLA. In two of eight donors, the top clonotype was HLA-C-restricted CMV-specific.

The rearrangement uses TRBV5-1 and TRBJ2-3; TRBD2 might be the D (5 bases). The TCR sequence derives from a human donor in good health (CMV status not recorded). Some clones in this sample may be carry-over from other donors' samples. Sequences were obtained from PBMCs. CDR3: CASRRGFLGDTQYF. The CDR3 DNA follows: TGCGCCAGCAGACGGGGATTTCTGGGGGATACGCAGTATTTT.